Following are 4 T cell receptor beta chains from one sample sequenced in a study of identical twins. One entry per CDR3 protein, called by TCRdb with MiXCR from the 5' RACE reads. The sample gives 420,000 or so distinct CDR3 sequences, 15% to 20% of which show up once; approximately 12% is in the top ten. Material: naive T cells sorted from blood. These receptors all come from a man aged 50-59 years in good health.

This clonotype was seen at least ten times. The chain has TRBV15 and TRBJ1-6; no firm D call. Trimming removed 3 bases at V and 0 bases at J, with 6 bases between. The germline CDR1 and CDR2 sequences are LNHNV and YYDKDF (reference sequence). The CDR3 is made up of 15 amino acids. CDR3 in amino acids: CATSRDISYNSPLHF. Here the CDR3 DNA reads TGTGCCACCAGCAGGGATATCTCCTATAATTCACCCCTCCACTTT.

In its sample, this clonotype was seen many times. The J gene is TRBJ2-7, the V gene TRBV5-1; D is unclear. CDR1 SGHRS and CDR2 YFSETQ come from the germline V gene. The CDR3 is 16 amino acids. Trimming removed 1 base at V and 1 base at J, with 15 bases between. CDR3 DNA: TGCGCCAGCAGCTTGATCCCTCGGGCCACATCCTACGAGCAGTACTTC. It codes for CASSLIPRATSYEQYF.

This clonotype has just a few counts. The chain's CDR3 is CASSYSLFRTGNNEQFF. CDR3 nucleotides: TGTGCCAGCAGTTACTCGCTGTTCCGGACGGGAAACAATGAGCAGTTCTTC. The gene calls are TRBV6-2 or TRBV6-3 and TRBJ2-1, with D perhaps TRBD2 (5 bases). CDR3 length: 17 amino acids. CDR1 is MNHEY, CDR2 SVGEGT, per germline. The V end lost 0 bases, the J end lost 5 bases, and 17 bases lay between the germline ends.

V is TRBV5-1 and J is TRBJ2-7; 9 bases line up with TRBD1. Trimming at V came to 4 bases and at J to 7 bases, leaving 15 bases not matched to a gene. The CDR3 has 16 amino acids. Germline V gene data show CDR1 as SGHRS and CDR2 as YFSETQ. The CDR3 coding sequence is TGCGCCAGCAGCCCCCCCAGGGACAGGGCGTTGGATGAGCAGTACTTC. Its protein is CASSPPRDRALDEQYF.